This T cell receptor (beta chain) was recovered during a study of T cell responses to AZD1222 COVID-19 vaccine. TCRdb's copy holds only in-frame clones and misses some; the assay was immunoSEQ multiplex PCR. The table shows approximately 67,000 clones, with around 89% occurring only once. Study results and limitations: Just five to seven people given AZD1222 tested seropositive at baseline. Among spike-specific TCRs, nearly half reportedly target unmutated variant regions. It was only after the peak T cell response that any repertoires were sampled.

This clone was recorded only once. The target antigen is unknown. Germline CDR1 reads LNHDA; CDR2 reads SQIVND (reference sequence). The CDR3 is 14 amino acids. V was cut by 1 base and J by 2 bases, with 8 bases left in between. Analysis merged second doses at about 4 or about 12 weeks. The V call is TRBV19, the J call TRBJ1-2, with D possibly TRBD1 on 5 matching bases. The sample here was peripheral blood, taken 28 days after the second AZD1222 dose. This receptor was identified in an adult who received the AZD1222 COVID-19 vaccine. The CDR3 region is CASSIVSGNYGYTF. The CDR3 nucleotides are TGTGCCAGTAGTATAGTTTCAGGGAACTATGGCTACACCTTC.